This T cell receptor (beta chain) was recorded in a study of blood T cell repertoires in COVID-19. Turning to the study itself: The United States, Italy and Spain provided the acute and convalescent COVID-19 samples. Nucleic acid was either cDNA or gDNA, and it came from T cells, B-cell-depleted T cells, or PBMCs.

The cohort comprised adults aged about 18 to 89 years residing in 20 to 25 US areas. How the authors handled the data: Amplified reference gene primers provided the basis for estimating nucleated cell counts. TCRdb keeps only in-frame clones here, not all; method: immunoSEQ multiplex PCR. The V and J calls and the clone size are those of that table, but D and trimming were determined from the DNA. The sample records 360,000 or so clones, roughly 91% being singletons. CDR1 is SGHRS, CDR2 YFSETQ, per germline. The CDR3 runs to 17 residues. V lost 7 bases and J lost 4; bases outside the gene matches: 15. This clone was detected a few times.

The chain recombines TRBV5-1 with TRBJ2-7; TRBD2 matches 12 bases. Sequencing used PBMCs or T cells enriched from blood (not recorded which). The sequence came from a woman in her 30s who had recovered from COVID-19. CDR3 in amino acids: CASPLPPWTSGKYEQYF. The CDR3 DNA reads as TGCGCCAGCCCGTTACCACCATGGACTAGCGGGAAGTACGAGCAGTACTTC.